These 2 T cell receptor beta chains were sequenced from one sample in a study of blood T cell repertoires in COVID-19. Data came from immunoSEQ multiplex PCR; TCRdb stores just in-frame clones and leaves some out. The sample carries more than 200,000 clones, over 75% recorded once. The specimen was peripheral blood. The receptors come from a man in his fifties with COVID-19, enrolled during active disease.

This clone was recorded only once. This chain links TRBV24-1 with TRBJ2-1; 10 bases fit TRBD1. This CDR3 spans 15 amino acids. The V and J ends lost 5 bases and 5 bases, in that order; junction bases with no gene match: 5. Germline CDR1 is KGHDR and CDR2 is SFDVKD. DNA for the CDR3: TGTGCCACCAGTGGCGACAGGGGGCACCACAATGAGCAGTTCTTC. This codes for CATSGDRGHHNEQFF.

The gene calls are TRBV3-1 (or the pseudogene TRBV3-2) and TRBJ2-7, with no clear D. The CDR3 is 11 residues long. The germline V gene encodes CDR1 LGHDT and CDR2 YNNKEL (reference sequence). V lost 0 bases and J 12 bases, leaving 9 bases between the germline ends. The CDR3 is CASSQDQSLYF. CDR3 bases: TGTGCCAGCAGCCAAGATCAGTCTCTGTACTTC.